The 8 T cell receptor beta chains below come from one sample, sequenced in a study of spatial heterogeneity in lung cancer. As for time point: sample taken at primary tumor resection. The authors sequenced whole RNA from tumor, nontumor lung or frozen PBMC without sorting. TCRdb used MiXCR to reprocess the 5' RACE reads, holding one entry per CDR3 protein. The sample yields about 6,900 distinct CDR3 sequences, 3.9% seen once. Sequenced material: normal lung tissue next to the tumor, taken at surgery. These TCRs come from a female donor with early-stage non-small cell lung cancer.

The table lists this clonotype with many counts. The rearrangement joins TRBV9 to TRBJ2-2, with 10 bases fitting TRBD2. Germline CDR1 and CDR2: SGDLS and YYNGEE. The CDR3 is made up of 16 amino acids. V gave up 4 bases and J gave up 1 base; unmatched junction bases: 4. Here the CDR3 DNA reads TGTGCCAGCAGCTTCAGACTAGCGGGGAACACCGGGGAGCTGTTTTTT. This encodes CASSFRLAGNTGELFF. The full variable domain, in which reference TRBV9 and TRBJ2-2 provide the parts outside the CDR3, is DSGVTQTPKHLITATGQRVTLRCSPRSGDLSVYWYQQSLDQGLQFLIQYYNGEERAKGNILERFSAQQFPDLHSELNLSSLELGDSALYFCASSFRLAGNTGELFFGEGSRLTVL.

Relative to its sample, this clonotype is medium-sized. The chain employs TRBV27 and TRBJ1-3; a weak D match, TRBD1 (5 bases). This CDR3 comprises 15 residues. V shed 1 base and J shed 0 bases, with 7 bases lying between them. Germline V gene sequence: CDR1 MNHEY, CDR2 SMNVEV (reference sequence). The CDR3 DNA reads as TGTGCCAGCAGTTTATACAGGAGCTCTGGAAACACCATATATTTT. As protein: CASSLYRSSGNTIYF.

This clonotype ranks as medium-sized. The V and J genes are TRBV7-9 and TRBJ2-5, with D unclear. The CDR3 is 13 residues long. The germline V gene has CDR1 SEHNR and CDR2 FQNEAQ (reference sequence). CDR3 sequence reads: CATDPGFQETQYF. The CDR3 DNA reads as TGTGCTACCGATCCGGGTTTCCAAGAGACCCAGTACTTC. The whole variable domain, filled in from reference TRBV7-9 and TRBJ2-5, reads DTGVSQNPRHKITKRGQNVTFRCDPISEHNRLYWYRQTLGQGPEFLTYFQNEAQLEKSRLLSDRFSAERPKGSFSTLEIQRTEQGDSAMYLCATDPGFQETQYFGPGTRLLVL.

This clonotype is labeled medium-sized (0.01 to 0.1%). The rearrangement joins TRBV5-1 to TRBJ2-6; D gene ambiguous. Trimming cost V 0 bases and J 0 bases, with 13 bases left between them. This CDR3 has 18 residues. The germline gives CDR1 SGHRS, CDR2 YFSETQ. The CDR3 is CASSLVVGPSSGANVLTF. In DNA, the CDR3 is TGCGCCAGCAGCTTGGTGGTAGGCCCAAGCTCTGGGGCCAACGTCCTGACTTTC.

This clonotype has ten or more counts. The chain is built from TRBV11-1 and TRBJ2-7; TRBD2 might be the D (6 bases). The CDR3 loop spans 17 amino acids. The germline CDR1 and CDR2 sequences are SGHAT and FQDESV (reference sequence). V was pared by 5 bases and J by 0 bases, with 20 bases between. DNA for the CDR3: TGTGCCAGCAGCCGCGGGGCGGGGTTCCTCAGCTCCTACGAGCAGTACTTC. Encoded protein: CASSRGAGFLSSYEQYF.

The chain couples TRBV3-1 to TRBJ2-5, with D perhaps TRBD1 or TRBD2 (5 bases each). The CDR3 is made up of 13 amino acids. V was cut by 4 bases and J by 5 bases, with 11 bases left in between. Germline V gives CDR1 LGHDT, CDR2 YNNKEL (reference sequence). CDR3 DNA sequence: TGTGCCAGCAGCCCTTATGAGGGGGAGACCCAGTACTTC. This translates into CASSPYEGETQYF.

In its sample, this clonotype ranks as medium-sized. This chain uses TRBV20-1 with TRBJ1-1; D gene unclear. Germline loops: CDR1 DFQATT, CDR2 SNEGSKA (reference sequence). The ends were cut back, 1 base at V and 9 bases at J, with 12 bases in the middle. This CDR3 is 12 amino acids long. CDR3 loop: CSARGGELKAFF. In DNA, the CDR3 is TGCAGTGCTAGAGGAGGAGAGTTGAAAGCTTTCTTT.

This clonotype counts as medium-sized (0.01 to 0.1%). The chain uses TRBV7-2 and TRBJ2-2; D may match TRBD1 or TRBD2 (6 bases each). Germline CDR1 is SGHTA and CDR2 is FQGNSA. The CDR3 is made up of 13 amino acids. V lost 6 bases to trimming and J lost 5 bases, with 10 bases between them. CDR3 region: CASSLGGTGELFF. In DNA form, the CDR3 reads TGTGCCAGCAGTCTAGGGGGGACCGGGGAGCTGTTTTTT.